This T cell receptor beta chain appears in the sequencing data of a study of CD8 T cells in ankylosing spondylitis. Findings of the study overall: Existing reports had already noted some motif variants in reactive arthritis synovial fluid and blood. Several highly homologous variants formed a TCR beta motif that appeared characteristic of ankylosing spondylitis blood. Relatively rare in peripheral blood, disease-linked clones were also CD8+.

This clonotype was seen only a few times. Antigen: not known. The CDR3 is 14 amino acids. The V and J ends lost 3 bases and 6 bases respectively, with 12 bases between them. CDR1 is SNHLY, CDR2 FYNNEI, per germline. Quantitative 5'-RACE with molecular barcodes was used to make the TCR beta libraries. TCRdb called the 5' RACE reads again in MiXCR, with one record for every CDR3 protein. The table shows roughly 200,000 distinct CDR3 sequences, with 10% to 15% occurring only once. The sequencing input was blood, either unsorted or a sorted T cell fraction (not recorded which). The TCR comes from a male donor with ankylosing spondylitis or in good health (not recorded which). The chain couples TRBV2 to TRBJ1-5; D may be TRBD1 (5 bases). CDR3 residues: CASSDPQGGQPQHF. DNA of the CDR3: TGTGCCAGCAGTGACCCGCAGGGCGGTCAGCCCCAGCATTTT.